This T cell receptor beta chain was retrieved from a study of CD8 T cells in Susac syndrome. The CDR3 has 16 residues. The V and J ends lost 4 bases and 4 bases respectively, with 17 bases between them. CDR1 is MGHRA and CDR2 is YSYEKL in the germline V gene. RNA amounts of roughly 0.5 to 1 ug underwent reverse transcription with random hexamers. TCRdb reanalysed the immunoSEQ multiplex PCR reads using MiXCR and keeps one entry per CDR3 protein. The sample carries some 400,000 distinct CDR3 sequences, more than 70% recorded once. The chain joins TRBV4-1 to TRBJ2-1, with D possibly being TRBD2 (6 bases). The sequence derives from a human donor with multiple sclerosis. The source material was CD8+ T cells from PBMCs. CDR3 DNA: TGCGCCAGCAGCCCCCCCGGGCGGGACTTTTACAATGAGCAGTTCTTC. It is translated as CASSPPGRDFYNEQFF.